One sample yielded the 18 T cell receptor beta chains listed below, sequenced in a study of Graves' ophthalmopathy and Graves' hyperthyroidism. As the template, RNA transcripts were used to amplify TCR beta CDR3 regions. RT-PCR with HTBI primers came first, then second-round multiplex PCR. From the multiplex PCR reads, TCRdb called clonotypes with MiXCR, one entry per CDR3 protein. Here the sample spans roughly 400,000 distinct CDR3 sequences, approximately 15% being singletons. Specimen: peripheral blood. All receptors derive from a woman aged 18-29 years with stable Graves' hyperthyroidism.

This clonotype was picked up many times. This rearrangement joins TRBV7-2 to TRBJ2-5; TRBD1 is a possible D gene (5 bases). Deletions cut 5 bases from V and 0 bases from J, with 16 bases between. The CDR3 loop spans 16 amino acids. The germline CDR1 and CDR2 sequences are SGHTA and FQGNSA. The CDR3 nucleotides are TGTGCCAGCAGCCTTCAACAGGACCCTTACCAAGAGACCCAGTACTTC. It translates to CASSLQQDPYQETQYF.

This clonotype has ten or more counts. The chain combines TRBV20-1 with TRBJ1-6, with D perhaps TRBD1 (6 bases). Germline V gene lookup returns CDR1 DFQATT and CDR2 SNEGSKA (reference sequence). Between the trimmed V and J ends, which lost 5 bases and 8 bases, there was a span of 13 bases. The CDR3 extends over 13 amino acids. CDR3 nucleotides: TGCAGTGCTGCCCGGGACACGGATTCACCCCTCCACTTT. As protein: CSAARDTDSPLHF.

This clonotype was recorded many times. CDR3 in DNA: TGCAGTGCTAGCCCGAGGGGGTCATTTGGCGGGGAGCTGTTTTTT. Protein product: CSASPRGSFGGELFF. The chain links TRBV20-1 to TRBJ2-2, with a possible D match to TRBD1 (6 bases). In germline, CDR1 is DFQATT, CDR2 SNEGSKA (reference sequence). The germline V and J ends were trimmed by 3 bases and 7 bases, with 18 bases remaining between them. The CDR3 has 15 residues.

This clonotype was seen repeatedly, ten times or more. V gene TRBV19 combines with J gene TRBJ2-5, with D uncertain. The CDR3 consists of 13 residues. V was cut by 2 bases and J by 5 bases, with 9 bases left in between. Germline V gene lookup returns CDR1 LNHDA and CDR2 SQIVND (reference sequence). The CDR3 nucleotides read TGTGCCAGTAGTATAACAGTTCGGGAGACCCAGTACTTC. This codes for CASSITVRETQYF.

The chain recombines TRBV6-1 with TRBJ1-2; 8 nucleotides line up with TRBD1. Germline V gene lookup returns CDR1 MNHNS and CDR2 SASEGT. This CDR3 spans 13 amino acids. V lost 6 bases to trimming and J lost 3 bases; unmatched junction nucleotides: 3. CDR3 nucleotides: TGTGCCAGCAGGGACAGGGAGGACTATGGCTACACCTTC. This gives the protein CASRDREDYGYTF.

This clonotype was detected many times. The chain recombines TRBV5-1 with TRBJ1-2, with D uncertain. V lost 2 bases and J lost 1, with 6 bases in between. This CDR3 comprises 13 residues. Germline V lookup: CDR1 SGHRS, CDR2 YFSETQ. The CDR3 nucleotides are TGCGCCAGCAGCTTACAAAATAACTATGGCTACACCTTC. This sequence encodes CASSLQNNYGYTF. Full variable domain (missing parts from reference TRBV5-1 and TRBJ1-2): KAGVTQTPRYLIKTRGQQVTLSCSPISGHRSVSWYQQTPGQGLQFLFEYFSETQRNKGNFPGRFSGRQFSNSRSEMNVSTLELGDSALYLCASSLQNNYGYTFGSGTRLTVV.

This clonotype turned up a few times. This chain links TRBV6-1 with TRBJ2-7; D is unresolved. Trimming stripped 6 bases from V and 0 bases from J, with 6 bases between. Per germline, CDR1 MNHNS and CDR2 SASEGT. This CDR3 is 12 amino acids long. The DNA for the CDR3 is TGTGCCAGCAGGGAGTTCTCCTACGAGCAGTACTTC. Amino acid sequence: CASREFSYEQYF.

For the CDR3, the DNA is TGCAGTGCTAGCAGGCAGGGTGGAGAGACCCAGTACTTC. Translation: CSASRQGGETQYF. The rearrangement uses TRBV20-1 and TRBJ2-5, with TRBD1 as a possible D gene (5 bases). V lost 3 bases to trimming and J lost 4 bases, with 12 bases between them. The CDR3 consists of 13 residues. Germline CDR1 reads DFQATT; CDR2 reads SNEGSKA (reference sequence).

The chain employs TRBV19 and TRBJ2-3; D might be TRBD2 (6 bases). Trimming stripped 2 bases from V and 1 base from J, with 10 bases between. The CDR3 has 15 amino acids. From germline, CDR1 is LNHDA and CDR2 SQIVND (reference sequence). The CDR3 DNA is TGTGCCAGTAGTATATCAGGCGGGGGCACAGATACGCAGTATTTT. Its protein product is CASSISGGGTDTQYF.

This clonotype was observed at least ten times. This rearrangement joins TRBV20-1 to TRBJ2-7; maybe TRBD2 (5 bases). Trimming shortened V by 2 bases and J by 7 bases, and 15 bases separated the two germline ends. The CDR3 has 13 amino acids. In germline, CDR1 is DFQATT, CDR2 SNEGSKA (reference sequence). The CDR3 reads CSARFIASEEQYF. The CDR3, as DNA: TGCAGTGCTAGATTCATAGCGTCGGAGGAGCAGTACTTC.

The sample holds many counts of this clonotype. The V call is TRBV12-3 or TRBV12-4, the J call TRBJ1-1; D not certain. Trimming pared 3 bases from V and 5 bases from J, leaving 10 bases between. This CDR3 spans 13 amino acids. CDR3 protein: CASSFEEGTEAFF. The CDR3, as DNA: TGTGCCAGCAGTTTTGAGGAGGGAACTGAAGCTTTCTTT.

The CDR3 DNA is TGTGCCAGCATAGTGACTAGTGGCGGGGCAGAGACCCAGTACTTC. Residues: CASIVTSGGAETQYF. The gene calls are TRBV6-1 and TRBJ2-5; D possibly corresponds to TRBD2 (6 bases). Germline loops: CDR1 MNHNS, CDR2 SASEGT. V lost 7 bases and J 4 bases, leaving 19 bases between the germline ends. The CDR3 has 15 residues.

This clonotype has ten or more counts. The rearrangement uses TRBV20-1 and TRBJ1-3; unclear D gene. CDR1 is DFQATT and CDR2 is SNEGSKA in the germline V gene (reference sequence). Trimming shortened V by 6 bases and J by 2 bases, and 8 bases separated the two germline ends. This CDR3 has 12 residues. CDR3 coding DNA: TGCAGTGCCGCGCCCCCTGGAAACACCATATATTTT. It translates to CSAAPPGNTIYF.

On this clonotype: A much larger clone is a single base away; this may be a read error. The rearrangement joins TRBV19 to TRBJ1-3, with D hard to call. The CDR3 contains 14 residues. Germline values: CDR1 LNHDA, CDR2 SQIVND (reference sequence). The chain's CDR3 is CVSAYLSSGNTIYF. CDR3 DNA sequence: TGTGTCAGTGCGTACTTGAGCTCTGGAAACACCATATATTTT.

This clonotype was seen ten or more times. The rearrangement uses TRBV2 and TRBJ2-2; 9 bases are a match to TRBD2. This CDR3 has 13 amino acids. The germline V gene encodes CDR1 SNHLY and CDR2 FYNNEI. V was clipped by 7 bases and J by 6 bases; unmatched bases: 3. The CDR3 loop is CASTGLAPGELFF. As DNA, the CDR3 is TGTGCCAGCACCGGACTAGCGCCCGGGGAGCTGTTTTTT.

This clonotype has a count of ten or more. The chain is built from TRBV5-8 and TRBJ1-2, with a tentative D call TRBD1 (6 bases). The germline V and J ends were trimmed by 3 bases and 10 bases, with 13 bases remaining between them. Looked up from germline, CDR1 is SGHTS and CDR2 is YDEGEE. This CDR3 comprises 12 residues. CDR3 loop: CASSSLTGIYTF. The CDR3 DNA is TGTGCCAGCAGCTCCTTGACAGGAATCTACACCTTC.

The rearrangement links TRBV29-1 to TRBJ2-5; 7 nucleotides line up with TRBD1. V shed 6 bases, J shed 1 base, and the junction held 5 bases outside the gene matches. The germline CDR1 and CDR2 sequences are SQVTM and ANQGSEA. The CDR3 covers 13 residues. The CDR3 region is CSVAQGTQETQYF. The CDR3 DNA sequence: TGCAGCGTCGCACAGGGGACCCAAGAGACCCAGTACTTC.

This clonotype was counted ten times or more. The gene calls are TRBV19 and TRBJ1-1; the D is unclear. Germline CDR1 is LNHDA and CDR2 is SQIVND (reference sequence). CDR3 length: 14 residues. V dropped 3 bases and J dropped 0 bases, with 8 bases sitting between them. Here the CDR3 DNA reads TGTGCCAGTAGTATCTCCGGGGTGAACACTGAAGCTTTCTTT. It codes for CASSISGVNTEAFF.